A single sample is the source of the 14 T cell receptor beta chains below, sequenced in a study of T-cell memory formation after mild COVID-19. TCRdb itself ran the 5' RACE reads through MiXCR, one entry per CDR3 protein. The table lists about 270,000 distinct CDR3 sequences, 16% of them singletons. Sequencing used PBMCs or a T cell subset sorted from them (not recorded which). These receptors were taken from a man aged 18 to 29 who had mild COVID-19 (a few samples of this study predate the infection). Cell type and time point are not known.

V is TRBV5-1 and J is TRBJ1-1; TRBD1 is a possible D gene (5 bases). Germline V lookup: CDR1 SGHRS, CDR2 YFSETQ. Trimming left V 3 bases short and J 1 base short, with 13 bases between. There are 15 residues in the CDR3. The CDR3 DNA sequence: TGCGCCAGCAGCTCGGGGTCGGGGGGGAACACTGAAGCTTTCTTT. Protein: CASSSGSGGNTEAFF.

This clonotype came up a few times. This CDR3 is CASSQEDRYYGYTF. The CDR3 DNA sequence: TGTGCCAGCAGCCAAGAAGACAGGTACTATGGCTACACCTTC. This sequence joins TRBV4-2 and TRBJ1-2, with a tentative D call TRBD1 (6 bases). Germline V gene lookup returns CDR1 LGHNA and CDR2 YNFKEQ. This CDR3 contains 14 residues. V gave up 0 bases and J gave up 3 bases, with 8 bases separating them.

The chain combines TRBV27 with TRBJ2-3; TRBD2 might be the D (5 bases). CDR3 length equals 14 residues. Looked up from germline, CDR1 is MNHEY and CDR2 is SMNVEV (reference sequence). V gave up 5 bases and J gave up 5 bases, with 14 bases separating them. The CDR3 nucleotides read TGTGCCAGCAGTGGGGAACCACGGGGAGATACGCAGTATTTT. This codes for CASSGEPRGDTQYF.

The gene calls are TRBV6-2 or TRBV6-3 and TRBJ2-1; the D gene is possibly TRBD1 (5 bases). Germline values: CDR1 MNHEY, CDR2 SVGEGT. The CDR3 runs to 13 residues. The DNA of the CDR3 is TGTGCTTCGTTCTTGGGGTCGCAGGGTGAGCAGTTCTTC. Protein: CASFLGSQGEQFF.

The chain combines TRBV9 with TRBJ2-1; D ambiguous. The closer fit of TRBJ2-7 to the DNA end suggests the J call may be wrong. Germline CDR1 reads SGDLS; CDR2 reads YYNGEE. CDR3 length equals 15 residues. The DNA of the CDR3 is TGTGCCAGCAGCCCCCGACGCGAGCACCTCTACGAGCAGTACTTC. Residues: CASSPRREHLYEQYF.

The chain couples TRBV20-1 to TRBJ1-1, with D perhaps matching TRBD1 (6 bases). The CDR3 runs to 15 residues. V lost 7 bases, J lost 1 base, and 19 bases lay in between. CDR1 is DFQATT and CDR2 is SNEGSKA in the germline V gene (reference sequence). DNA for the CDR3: TGCAGTGGCGCCGCGGGGGGACACCGGAACACTGAAGCTTTCTTT. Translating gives CSGAAGGHRNTEAFF.

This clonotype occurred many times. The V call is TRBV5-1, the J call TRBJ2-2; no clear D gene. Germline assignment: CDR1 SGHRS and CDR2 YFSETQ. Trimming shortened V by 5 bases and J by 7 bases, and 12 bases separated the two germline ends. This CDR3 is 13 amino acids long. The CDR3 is CASRLLELGELFF. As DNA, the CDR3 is TGCGCCAGCAGACTCCTAGAACTCGGGGAGCTGTTTTTT.

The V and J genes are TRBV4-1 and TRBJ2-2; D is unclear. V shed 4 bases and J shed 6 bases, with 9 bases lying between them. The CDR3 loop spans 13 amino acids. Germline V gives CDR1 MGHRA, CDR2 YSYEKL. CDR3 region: CASSPAVAGELFF. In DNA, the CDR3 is TGCGCCAGCAGCCCAGCAGTTGCCGGGGAGCTGTTTTTT.

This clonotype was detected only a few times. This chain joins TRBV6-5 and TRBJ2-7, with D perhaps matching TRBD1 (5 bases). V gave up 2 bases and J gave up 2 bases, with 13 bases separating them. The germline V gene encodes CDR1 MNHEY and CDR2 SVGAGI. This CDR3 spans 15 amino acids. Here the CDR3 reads CASSYGRAMTYEQYF. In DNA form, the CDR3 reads TGTGCCAGCAGTTACGGCAGGGCAATGACCTACGAGCAGTACTTC.

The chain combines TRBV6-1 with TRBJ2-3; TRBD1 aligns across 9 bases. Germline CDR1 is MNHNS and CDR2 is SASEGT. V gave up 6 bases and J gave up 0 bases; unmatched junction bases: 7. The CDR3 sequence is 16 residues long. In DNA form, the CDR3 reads TGTGCCAGCAGAACGAACAGGGGGCAGAGCACAGATACGCAGTATTTT. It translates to CASRTNRGQSTDTQYF.

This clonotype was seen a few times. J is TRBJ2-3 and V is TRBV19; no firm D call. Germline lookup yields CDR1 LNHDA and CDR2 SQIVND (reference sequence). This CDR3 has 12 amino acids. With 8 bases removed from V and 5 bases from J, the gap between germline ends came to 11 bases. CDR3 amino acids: CASGVRGDTQYF. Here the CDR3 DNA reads TGTGCCAGTGGGGTCCGCGGAGATACGCAGTATTTT. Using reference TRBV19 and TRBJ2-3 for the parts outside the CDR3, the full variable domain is DGGITQSPKYLFRKEGQNVTLSCEQNLNHDAMYWYRQDPGQGLRLIYYSQIVNDFQKGDIAEGYSVSREKKESFPLTVTSAQKNPTAFYLCASGVRGDTQYFGPGTRLTVL.

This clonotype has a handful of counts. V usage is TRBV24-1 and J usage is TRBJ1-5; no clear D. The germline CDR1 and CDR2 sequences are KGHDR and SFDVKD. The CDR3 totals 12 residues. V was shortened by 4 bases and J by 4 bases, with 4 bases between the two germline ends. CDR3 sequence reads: CATSDRNQPQHF. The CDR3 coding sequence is TGTGCCACCAGTGACAGAAATCAGCCCCAGCATTTT.

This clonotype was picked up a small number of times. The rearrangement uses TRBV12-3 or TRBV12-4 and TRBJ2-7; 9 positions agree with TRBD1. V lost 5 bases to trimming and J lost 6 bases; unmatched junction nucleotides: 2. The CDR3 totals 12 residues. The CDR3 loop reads CASSHRGLEQYF. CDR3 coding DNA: TGTGCCAGCAGTCACAGGGGGCTCGAGCAGTACTTC.

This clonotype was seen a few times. The CDR3 loop reads CSVEVSTDTQYF. The CDR3 DNA is TGCAGCGTTGAGGTCAGCACAGATACGCAGTATTTT. The chain employs TRBV29-1 and TRBJ2-3; D uncertain. The CDR3 totals 12 residues. Germline V gives CDR1 SQVTM, CDR2 ANQGSEA. V lost 3 bases and J 0 bases, leaving 4 bases between the germline ends.